This is a list of T cell receptor beta chains from one sample in a study of cytomegalovirus exposure and HLA in healthy donors. TCRdb keeps only in-frame clones here, not all; method: immunoSEQ multiplex PCR. The top ten clones hold about 4% of a sample with tens of thousands of clones, over 60% of them seen once. Sequenced material: PBMCs. These receptors came from a man aged 25 to 40 in good health and CMV-seronegative. CDR3s leave out the opening cysteine and the closing phenylalanine or tryptophan.

TRBV29-1	TRBJ2-6	SVETGAGANVLT
TRBV28	TRBJ2-3	ASSRDSSTDTQY
TRBV7-9	TRBJ2-7	ASSEEYEQY
TRBV29-1	TRBJ1-2	SVYRDNYGYT
TRBV5-1	TRBJ2-2	ASSPQGSGELF
TRBV7-2	TRBJ2-7	ASSLTGQVLYEQY
TRBV27	TRBJ2-1	ASSSSPRDNEQF
TRBV9	TRBJ2-1	ASSVGVGNSRPEQF
TRBV7-9	TRBJ1-2	ASSFPGHLYT
TRBV6-5	TRBJ1-6	ASSRQGGSPLH
TRBV9	TRBJ1-1	ASSVGGMNTEAF
TRBV10-3	TRBJ1-5	AISEGDQPQH
TRBV6-1	TRBJ2-7	ASSIRSYEQY
TRBV7-8	TRBJ1-1	ASSLVQGTEAF
TRBV5-1	TRBJ1-1	ASVIGGSAFDTEAF
TRBV6-5	TRBJ1-1	ASSYSAGGYTEAF
TRBV29-1	TRBJ1-2	SVDGTGPYGYT